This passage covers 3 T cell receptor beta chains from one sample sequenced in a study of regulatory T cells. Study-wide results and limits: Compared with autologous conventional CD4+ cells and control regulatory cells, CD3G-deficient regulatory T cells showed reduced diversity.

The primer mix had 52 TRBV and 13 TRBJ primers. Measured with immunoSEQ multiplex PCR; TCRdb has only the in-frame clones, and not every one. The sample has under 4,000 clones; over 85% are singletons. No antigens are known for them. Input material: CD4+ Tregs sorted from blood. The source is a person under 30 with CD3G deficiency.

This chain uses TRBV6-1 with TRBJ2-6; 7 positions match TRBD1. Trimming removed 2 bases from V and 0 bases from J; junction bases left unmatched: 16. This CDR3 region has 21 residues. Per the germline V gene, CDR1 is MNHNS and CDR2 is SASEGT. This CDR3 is CASSERIYDRAWSSGANVLTF. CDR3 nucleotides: TGTGCCAGCAGTGAAAGGATCTACGACAGGGCGTGGAGCTCTGGGGCCAACGTCCTGACTTTC.

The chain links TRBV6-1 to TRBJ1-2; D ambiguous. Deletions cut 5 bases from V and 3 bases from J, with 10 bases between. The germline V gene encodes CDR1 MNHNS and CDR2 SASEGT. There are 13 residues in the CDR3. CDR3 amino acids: CASSPRTDYGYTF. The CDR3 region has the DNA TGTGCCAGCAGTCCACGGACCGACTATGGCTACACCTTC.

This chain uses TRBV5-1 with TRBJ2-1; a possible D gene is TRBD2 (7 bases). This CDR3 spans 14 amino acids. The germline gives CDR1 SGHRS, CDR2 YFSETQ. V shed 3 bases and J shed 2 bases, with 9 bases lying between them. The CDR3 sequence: CASSYGGPYNEQFF. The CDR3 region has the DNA TGCGCCAGCAGCTACGGGGGGCCCTACAATGAGCAGTTCTTC.